This TCR beta chain was sequenced for a study of graft-versus-host responses after intestinal transplantation. Study-wide context: Multivisceral, liver-intestinal, or isolated intestinal transplants were received by the recipients. All of the recipients had induction that used anti-thymocyte globulin, then tacrolimus and steroids for about 3 years.

Assay used: immunoSEQ multiplex PCR; TCRdb lists only in-frame clones, some missing. The top ten clones hold roughly 0.95% of a sample with 100,000 to 110,000 clones, more than 85% of them seen once. Broader study findings: Patients with graft-donor T cell macrochimerism had high graft-versus-host to host-versus-graft clonal ratios in allografts. GvH clones occurred in recipient marrow; some first appeared in ileum or blood.

Only one count was recorded for this clone. What it binds is unknown. The source is a human donor who was the organ donor for an intestinal transplant. The sequenced sample was unstimulated CD4+ T cells sorted from spleen or lymph node cells, obtained before transplant.

The CDR3 loop reads CASSIRPGQKETQYF. The CDR3 DNA reads as TGTGCCAGTAGTATACGTCCTGGACAGAAAGAGACCCAGTACTTC. The chain has TRBV19 and TRBJ2-5, with a tentative D call TRBD1 (6 bases). CDR3 length: 15 amino acids. CDR1 LNHDA and CDR2 SQIVND come from the germline V gene (reference sequence). The V and J ends lost 2 bases and 3 bases respectively, with 13 bases between them.